Following are 9 T cell receptor beta chains from one sample sequenced in a study of T-cell memory formation after mild COVID-19 (dated by TCRdb to 2020 to 2023). The library was produced with 5' RACE. Sequenced on an Illumina NovaSeq 6000. Using fastp at Q25 and MiXCR, TCRdb reprocessed the public reads and kept productive beta chains. Merged by CDR3 protein, the rows form single entries marked with the most common genes and DNA. The sample yields roughly 130,000 distinct CDR3 sequences; about 5.9% were counted once. Around 2% of the sample comes from the top ten. Sample: PBMCs or a T cell subset sorted from them (not recorded which). All receptors come from an adult woman who had mild COVID-19 (a few samples of this study predate the infection). The sample titles of this study are shuffled in the database, so cell type and time point are left out; the donor was told from shared clones.

The chain is built from TRBV27 and TRBJ2-5; D gene ambiguous. V lost 1 base and J 4 bases, leaving 13 bases between the germline ends. Germline V lookup: CDR1 MNHEY, CDR2 SMNVEV (reference sequence). The CDR3 consists of 15 residues. The CDR3 protein is CASSLYADAPETQYF. CDR3 bases: TGTGCCAGCAGTTTATACGCTGATGCCCCAGAGACCCAGTACTTC.

This clonotype was recorded many times. V gene TRBV7-2 combines with J gene TRBJ1-2, with 9 bases lining up with TRBD1. This CDR3 is built from 15 residues. J lost 8 bases, V lost 2 bases, and 9 bases had no gene match. Germline V gene sequence: CDR1 SGHTA, CDR2 FQGNSA. CDR3 region: CASSLMGQGLEGYTF. CDR3 nucleotides: TGTGCCAGCAGCTTAATGGGACAGGGCTTGGAGGGCTACACCTTC.

This chain uses TRBV12-3 or TRBV12-4 with TRBJ1-2, with D perhaps matching TRBD1 (6 bases). The V gene lost 1 base and the J gene lost 8 bases, with 17 bases spanning the gap. The CDR3 is 15 amino acids. In nucleotides, the CDR3 is TGTGCCAGCAGTTTAGGTTGGACAGAAACGAGAGGCTACACCTTC. Residues: CASSLGWTETRGYTF.

This clonotype was observed many times. The chain employs TRBV5-1 and TRBJ2-1, with 9 bases fitting TRBD1. V lost 6 bases, J lost 8 bases, and 12 bases stayed unmatched. This CDR3 is 15 amino acids long. Germline CDR1 is SGHRS and CDR2 is YFSETQ. The CDR3 DNA is TGCGCCAGCACCCGTATGGGACAGGGTTATGATGAGCAGTTCTTC. This gives the protein CASTRMGQGYDEQFF.

This rearrangement joins TRBV2 to TRBJ2-1, with a weak D call TRBD1 (5 bases). The CDR3 consists of 13 residues. V was clipped by 4 bases and J by 8 bases, with 12 bases between them. Germline V gene lookup returns CDR1 SNHLY and CDR2 FYNNEI. The CDR3 loop reads CASSADSGYEQFF. In DNA form, the CDR3 reads TGTGCCAGCAGTGCAGACTCAGGGTATGAGCAGTTCTTC.

Only a few counts were recorded for this clonotype. This chain joins TRBV2 and TRBJ2-1; 8 bases are a match to TRBD2. CDR1 SNHLY and CDR2 FYNNEI come from the germline V gene. With 8 bases clipped from V and 1 base from J, the junction kept 7 bases outside the gene matches. CDR3 length: 15 amino acids. CDR3 in DNA: TGTGCCAGCGGAGCCGGGGGGGCATCCTACAATGAGCAGTTCTTC. Protein product: CASGAGGASYNEQFF.

There are a few counts of this clonotype. The rearrangement joins TRBV20-1 to TRBJ1-4; D remains ambiguous. Trimming pared 2 bases from V and 2 bases from J, leaving 6 bases between. The CDR3 totals 13 residues. The V gene's germline CDR1 is DFQATT and CDR2 SNEGSKA (reference sequence). The CDR3 is CSARFATNEKLFF. The CDR3 DNA is TGCAGTGCTAGATTTGCGACTAATGAAAAACTGTTTTTT.

This clonotype turned up a few times. The rearrangement links TRBV24-1 to TRBJ1-1; no reliable D call. The V end lost 5 bases, the J end lost 6 bases, and 12 bases lay between the germline ends. CDR1 and CDR2 from the germline V gene are KGHDR and SFDVKD. The CDR3 sequence is 13 residues long. CDR3 DNA: TGTGCCACCAGTGTGGTGGGTTCTTCTGAAGCTTTCTTT. It encodes CATSVVGSSEAFF.

The table lists this clonotype with many counts. The V call is TRBV7-2, the J call TRBJ2-7; TRBD2 is a possible D gene (5 bases). The germline V gene has CDR1 SGHTA and CDR2 FQGNSA. V was clipped by 1 base and J by 6 bases, with 19 bases between them. This CDR3 is 16 amino acids long. This CDR3 reads CASSLESGRRFPEQYF. The CDR3 nucleotides read TGTGCCAGCAGCTTAGAGAGCGGACGCCGTTTCCCCGAGCAGTACTTC.